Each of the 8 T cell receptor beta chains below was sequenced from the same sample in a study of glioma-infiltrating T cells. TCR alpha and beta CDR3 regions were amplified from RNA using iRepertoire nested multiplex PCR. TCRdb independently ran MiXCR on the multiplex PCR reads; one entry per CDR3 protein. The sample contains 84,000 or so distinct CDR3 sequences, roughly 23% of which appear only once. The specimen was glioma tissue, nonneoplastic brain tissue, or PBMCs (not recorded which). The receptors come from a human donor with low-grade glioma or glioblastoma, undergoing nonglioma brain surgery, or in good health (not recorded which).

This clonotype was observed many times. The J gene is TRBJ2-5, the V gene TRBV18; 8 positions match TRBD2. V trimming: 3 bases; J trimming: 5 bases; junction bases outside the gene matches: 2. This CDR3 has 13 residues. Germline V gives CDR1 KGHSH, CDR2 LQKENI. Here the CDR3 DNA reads TGTGCCAGCTCACCGACTAGCGTTGAGACCCAGTACTTC. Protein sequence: CASSPTSVETQYF.

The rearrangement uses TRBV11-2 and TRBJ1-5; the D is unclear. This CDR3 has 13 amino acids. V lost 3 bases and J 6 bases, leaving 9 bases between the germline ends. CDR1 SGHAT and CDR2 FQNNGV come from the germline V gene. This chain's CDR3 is CASSLGLSQPQHF. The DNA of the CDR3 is TGTGCCAGCAGCTTGGGCCTCAGTCAGCCCCAGCATTTT.

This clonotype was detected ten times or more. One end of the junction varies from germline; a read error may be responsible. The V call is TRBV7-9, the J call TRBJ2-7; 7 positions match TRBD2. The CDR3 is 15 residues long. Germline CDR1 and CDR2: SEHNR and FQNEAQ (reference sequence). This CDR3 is CASSLDGRPSHEQYF. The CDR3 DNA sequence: TGTGCCAGCAGCTTGGACGGGAGGCCCTCCCACGAGCAGTACTTC.

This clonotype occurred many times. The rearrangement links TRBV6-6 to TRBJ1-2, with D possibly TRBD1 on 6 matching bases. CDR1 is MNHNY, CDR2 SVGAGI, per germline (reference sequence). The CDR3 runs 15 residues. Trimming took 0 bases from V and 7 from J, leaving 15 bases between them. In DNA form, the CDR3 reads TGTGCCAGCAGTTACTCCGATACAGGGCACCGTGGCTACACCTTC. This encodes CASSYSDTGHRGYTF.

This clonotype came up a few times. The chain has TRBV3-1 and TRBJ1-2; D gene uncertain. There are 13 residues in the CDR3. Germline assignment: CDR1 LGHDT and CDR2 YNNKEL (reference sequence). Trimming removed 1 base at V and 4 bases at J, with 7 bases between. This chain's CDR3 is CASSQVPRYGYTF. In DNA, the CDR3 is TGTGCCAGCAGCCAAGTCCCTCGCTATGGCTACACCTTC. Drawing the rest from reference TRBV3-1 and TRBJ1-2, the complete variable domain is DTAVSQTPKYLVTQMGNDKSIKCEQNLGHDTMYWYKQDSKKFLKIMFSYNNKELIINETVPNRFSPKSPDKAHLNLHINSLELGDSAVYFCASSQVPRYGYTFGSGTRLTVV.

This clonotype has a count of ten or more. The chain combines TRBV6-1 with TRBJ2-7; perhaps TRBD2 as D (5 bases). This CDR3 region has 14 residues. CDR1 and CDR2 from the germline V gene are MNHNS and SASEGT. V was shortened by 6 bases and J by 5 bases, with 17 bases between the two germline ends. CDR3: CASRREGYGDEQYF. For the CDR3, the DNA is TGTGCCAGCAGAAGGGAAGGGTACGGGGACGAGCAGTACTTC.

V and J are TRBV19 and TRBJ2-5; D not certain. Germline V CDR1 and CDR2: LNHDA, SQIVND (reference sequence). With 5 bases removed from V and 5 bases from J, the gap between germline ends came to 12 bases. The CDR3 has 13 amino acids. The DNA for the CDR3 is TGTGCCAGTAGTGGACCGATACAGGAGACCCAGTACTTC. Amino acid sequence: CASSGPIQETQYF.

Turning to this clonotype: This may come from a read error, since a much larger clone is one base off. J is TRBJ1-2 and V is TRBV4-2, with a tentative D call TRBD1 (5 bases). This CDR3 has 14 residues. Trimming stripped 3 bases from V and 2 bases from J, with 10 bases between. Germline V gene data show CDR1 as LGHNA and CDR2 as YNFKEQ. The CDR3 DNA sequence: TGTGCCAGCAGCCAGAGGGGAGGGAACTATGGCTACACCTTC. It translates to CASSQRGGNYGYTF.